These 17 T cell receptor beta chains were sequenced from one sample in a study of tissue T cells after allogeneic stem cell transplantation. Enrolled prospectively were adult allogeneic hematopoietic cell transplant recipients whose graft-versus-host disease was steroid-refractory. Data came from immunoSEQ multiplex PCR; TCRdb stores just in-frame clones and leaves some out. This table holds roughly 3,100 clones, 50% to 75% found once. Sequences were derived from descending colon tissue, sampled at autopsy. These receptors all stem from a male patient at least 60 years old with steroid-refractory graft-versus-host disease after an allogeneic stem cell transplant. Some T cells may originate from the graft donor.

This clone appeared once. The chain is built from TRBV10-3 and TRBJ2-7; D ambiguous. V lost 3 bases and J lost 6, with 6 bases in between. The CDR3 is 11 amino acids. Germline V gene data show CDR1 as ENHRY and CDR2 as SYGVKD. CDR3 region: CAISDWPEQYF. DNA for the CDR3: TGTGCCATCAGTGACTGGCCCGAGCAGTACTTC.

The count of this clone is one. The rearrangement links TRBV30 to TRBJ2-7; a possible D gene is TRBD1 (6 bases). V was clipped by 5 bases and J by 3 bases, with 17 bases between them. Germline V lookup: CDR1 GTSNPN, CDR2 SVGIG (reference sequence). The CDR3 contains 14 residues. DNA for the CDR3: TGTGCCTGGCCCACCTTGGGGGCGGACTACGAGCAGTACTTC. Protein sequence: CAWPTLGADYEQYF.

Here the CDR3 DNA reads TGTGCCAGCAGCCACACCGGGACGGTGAATTCACCCCTCCACTTT. Translation gives CASSHTGTVNSPLHF. The gene calls are TRBV3-1 (or the pseudogene TRBV3-2) and TRBJ1-6; tentatively, D is TRBD1 (5 bases). The length of the CDR3 is 15 residues. V was clipped by 3 bases and J by 7 bases, with 13 bases between them. Per germline, CDR1 LGHDT and CDR2 YNNKEL (reference sequence).

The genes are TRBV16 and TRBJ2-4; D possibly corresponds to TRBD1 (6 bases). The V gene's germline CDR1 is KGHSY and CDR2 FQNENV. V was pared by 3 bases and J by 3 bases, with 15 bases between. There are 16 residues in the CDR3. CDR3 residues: CASSHLNRVSKNIQYF. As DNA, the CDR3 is TGTGCCAGCAGCCATCTAAACAGGGTTAGCAAAAACATTCAGTACTTC.

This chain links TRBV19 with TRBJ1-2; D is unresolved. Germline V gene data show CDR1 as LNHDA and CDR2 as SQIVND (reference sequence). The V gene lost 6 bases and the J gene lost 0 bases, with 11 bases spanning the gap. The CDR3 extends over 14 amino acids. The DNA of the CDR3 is TGTGCCAGTAGGAGCAGAGACTCTAACTATGGCTACACCTTC. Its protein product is CASRSRDSNYGYTF.

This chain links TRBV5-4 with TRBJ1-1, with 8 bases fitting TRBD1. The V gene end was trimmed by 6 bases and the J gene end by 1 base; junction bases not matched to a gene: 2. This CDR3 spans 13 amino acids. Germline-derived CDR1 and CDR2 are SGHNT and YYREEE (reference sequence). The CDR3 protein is CASNGQGNTEAFF. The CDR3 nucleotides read TGTGCCAGCAATGGACAGGGGAACACTGAAGCTTTCTTT. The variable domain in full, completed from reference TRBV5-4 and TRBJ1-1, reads ETGVTQSPTHLIKTRGQQVTLRCSSQSGHNTVSWYQQALGQGPQFIFQYYREEENGRGNFPPRFSGLQFPNYSSELNVNALELDDSALYLCASNGQGNTEAFFGQGTRLTVV.

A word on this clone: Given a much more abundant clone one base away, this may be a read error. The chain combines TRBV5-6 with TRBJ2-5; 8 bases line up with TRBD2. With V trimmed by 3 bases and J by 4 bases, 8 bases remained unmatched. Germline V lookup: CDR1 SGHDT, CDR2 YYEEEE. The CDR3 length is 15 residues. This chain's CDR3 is CASSWVAGGGETQYF. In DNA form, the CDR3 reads TGTGCCAGCAGCTGGGTGGCCGGGGGGGGAGAGACCCAGTACTTC.

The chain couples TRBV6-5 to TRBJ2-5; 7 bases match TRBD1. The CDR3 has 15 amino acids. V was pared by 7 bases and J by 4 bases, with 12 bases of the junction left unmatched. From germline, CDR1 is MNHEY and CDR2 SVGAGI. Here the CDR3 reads CASTQTWAGGETQYF. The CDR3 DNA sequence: TGTGCCAGCACCCAAACGTGGGCAGGGGGAGAGACCCAGTACTTC.

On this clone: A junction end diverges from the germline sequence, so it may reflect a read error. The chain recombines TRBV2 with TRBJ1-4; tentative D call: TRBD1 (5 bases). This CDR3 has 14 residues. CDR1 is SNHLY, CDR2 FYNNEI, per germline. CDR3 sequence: CASSEVTGREKLFF. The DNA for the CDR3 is TGTGCCAGCAGCGAAGTGACGGGGCGGGAAAAACTGTTTTTT.

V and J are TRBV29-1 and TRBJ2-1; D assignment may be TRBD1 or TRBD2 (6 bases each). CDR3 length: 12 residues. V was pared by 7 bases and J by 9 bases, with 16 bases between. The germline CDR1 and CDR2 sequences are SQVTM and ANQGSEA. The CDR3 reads CSAKEQGGEQFF. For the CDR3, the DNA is TGCAGCGCCAAAGAACAGGGAGGTGAGCAGTTCTTC.

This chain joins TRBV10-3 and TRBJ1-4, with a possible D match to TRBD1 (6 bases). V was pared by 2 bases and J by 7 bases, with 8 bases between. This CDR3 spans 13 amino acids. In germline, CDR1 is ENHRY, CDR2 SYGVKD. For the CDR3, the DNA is TGTGCCATCAGTGAGAACAGGGCTGAAAAACTGTTTTTT. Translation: CAISENRAEKLFF.

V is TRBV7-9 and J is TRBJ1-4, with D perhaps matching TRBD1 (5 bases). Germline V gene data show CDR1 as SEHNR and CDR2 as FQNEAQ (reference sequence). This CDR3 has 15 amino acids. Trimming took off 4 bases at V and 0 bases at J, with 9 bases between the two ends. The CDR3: CASSSRQSTNEKLFF. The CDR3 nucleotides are TGTGCCAGCAGCTCAAGACAGTCAACTAATGAAAAACTGTTTTTT.

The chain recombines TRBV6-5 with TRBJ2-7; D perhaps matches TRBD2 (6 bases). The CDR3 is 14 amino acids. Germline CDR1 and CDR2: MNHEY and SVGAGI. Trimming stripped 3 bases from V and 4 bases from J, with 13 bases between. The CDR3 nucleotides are TGTGCCAGCAGTTATCGGCGGGGTAGGTACGAGCAGTACTTC. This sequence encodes CASSYRRGRYEQYF.

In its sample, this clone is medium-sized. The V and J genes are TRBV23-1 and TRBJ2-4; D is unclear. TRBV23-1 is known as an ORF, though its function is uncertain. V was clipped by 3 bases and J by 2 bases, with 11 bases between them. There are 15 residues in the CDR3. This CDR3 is CASSQRTMTKNIQYF. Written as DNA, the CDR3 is TGCGCCAGCAGTCAGAGGACGATGACCAAAAACATTCAGTACTTC.

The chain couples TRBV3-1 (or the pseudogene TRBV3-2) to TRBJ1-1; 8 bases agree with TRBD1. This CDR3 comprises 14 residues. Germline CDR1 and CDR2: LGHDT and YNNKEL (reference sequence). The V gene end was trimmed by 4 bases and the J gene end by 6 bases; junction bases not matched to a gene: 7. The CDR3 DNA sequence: TGTGCCAGCAGCCGGATACAGGGGGTTGCTGAAGCTTTCTTT. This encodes CASSRIQGVAEAFF.

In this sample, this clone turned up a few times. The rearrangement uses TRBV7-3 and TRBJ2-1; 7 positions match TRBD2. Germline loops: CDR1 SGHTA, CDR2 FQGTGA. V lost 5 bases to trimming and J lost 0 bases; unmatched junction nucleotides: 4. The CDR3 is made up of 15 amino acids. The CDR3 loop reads CASSLAASSYNEQFF. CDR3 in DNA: TGTGCCAGCAGCCTAGCGGCGAGCTCCTACAATGAGCAGTTCTTC.

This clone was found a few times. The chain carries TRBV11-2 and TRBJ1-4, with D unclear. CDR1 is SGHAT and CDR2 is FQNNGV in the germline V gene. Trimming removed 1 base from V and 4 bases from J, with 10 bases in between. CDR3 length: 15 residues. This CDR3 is CASSLALMGNEKLFF. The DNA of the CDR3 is TGTGCCAGCAGCTTAGCCCTGATGGGTAATGAAAAACTGTTTTTT.